This is a list of T cell receptor beta chains from one sample in a study of blood T cell repertoires in COVID-19. The data were produced by immunoSEQ multiplex PCR, yet TCRdb's version contains in-frame clones alone and is incomplete. This sample has under 450,000 clones, with roughly 90% found just once. The source material was PBMCs or T cells enriched from blood (not recorded which). These receptors came from a woman in her thirties or forties who had been exposed to COVID-19. Both conserved end residues are part of each CDR3. The D gene is left open where the match is weak. The size entry is marked missing in some rows and otherwise reads once, few, many or a size class.

clone size | J gene | CDR3 length | V gene | D gene | CDR3 DNA | CDR3 protein
. | TRBJ2-7 | 12 | TRBV14 | . | TGTGCCAGCAGCCAAGAATTATACGAGCAGTACTTC | CASSQELYEQYF
. | TRBJ2-1 | 17 | TRBV9 | TRBD2 | TGTGCCAGCAGCGGTAGGGGACTAGCGGGAGGGTACAATGAGCAGTTCTTC | CASSGRGLAGGYNEQFF
. | TRBJ1-1 | 13 | TRBV3-1/TRBV3-2 | . | TGTGCCAGCAGCCAACGCCGGGGGGCGGGAGCTTTCTTT | CASSQRRGAGAFF
. | TRBJ1-1 | 13 | TRBV30 | . | TGTGCCTGGAGTCAGGGGATAGTCACTGAAGCTTTCTTT | CAWSQGIVTEAFF
. | TRBJ1-1 | 15 | TRBV28 | TRBD1 | TGTGCCAGCAGTCCCGCACAGGGGACGAACACTGAAGCTTTCTTT | CASSPAQGTNTEAFF
. | TRBJ1-6 | 16 | TRBV5-5 | TRBD1 | TGTGCCAGCAGCTTGGCGGAGGGGGCCCTTAATTCACCCCTCCACTTT | CASSLAEGALNSPLHF
. | TRBJ1-4 | 14 | TRBV19 | . | TGTGCCAGTAGCACAAAAGCAACTAATGAAAAACTGTTTTTT | CASSTKATNEKLFF
once | TRBJ1-2 | 15 | TRBV5-1 | TRBD1 | TGCGCCAGCAGGATGCCCGGACAGGTTAACTATGGCTACACCTTC | CASRMPGQVNYGYTF
. | TRBJ2-7 | 14 | TRBV6-5 | TRBD1 | TGTGCCAGCATATCCCAGGGGGCAGGGTACGAGCAGTACTTC | CASISQGAGYEQYF
. | TRBJ1-1 | 13 | TRBV19 | . | TGTGCCAGTAGTACACTAGACCGGCCGAAGCTTTTCTTT | CASSTLDRPKLFF
. | TRBJ2-3 | 13 | TRBV27 | . | TGTGCCAGCAGTGCGACAGGCACAGATACGCAGTATTTT | CASSATGTDTQYF
. | TRBJ1-1 | 16 | TRBV30 | TRBD1 | TGTGCCTGGAGCTCCGGGGGGTCGACAGGGGGCCTTGAAGCTTTCTTT | CAWSSGGSTGGLEAFF
few | TRBJ1-6 | 15 | TRBV19 | . | TGTGCCAGTAGTACAGATTCAGGGATTAATTCACCCCTCCACTTT | CASSTDSGINSPLHF
. | TRBJ1-2 | 14 | TRBV19 | . | TGTGCCAGTAGTACCGGGTCAGGGGACTATGGCTACACCTTC | CASSTGSGDYGYTF
. | TRBJ1-3 | 13 | TRBV3-1/TRBV3-2 | . | TGTGCCAGCAGCTCACAGGGTGGAAACACCATATATTTT | CASSSQGGNTIYF
. | TRBJ1-4 | 14 | TRBV2 | TRBD1 | TGTGCCAGCAGTCCCGGACAGGGTGGAGAAAAACTGTTTTTT | CASSPGQGGEKLFF
. | TRBJ1-3 | 17 | TRBV7-2 | . | TGTGCCAGCAGGAGCCGACCGGGACTCAGCTCTGGAAACACCATATATTTT | CASRSRPGLSSGNTIYF
. | TRBJ2-7 | 13 | TRBV7-8 | . | TGTGCCAGCAGCTTAGACAGGAGCTACGAGCAGTACTTC | CASSLDRSYEQYF
once | TRBJ1-3 | 15 | TRBV18 | TRBD1 | TGTGCCAGCTCACAAACAGGGGGCTCTGGAAACACCATATATTTT | CASSQTGGSGNTIYF
. | TRBJ2-3 | 13 | TRBV14 | . | TGTGCCAGCAGCGCTCACTTAACAGATACGCAGTATTTT | CASSAHLTDTQYF
. | TRBJ2-3 | 14 | TRBV18 | . | TGTGCCAGCTCACCAAGGGGGGGGCCAGATACGCAGTATTTT | CASSPRGGPDTQYF
. | TRBJ2-2 | 17 | TRBV5-6 | . | TGTGCCAGCAGCTTGGTAGGGCAGGGCGGCGGTTCAGGGGAGCTGTTTTTT | CASSLVGQGGGSGELFF
. | TRBJ2-5 | 15 | TRBV15 | TRBD1 | TGTGCCACCAGTCCGGGACAGGGGAGGCGGGAGACCCAGTACTTC | CATSPGQGRRETQYF
. | TRBJ2-1 | 13 | TRBV7-2 | . | TGTGCCAGCAGCTTACAGGGCACCAATGAGCAGTTCTTC | CASSLQGTNEQFF
. | TRBJ1-6 | 14 | TRBV19 | . | TGTGCCAGTAGTATGGCGGGGTCCGGTTCACCCCTCCACTTT | CASSMAGSGSPLHF
. | TRBJ1-2 | 14 | TRBV9 | . | TGTGCCAGCAGCGTAGCAGTCCCCCCCTATGGCTACACCTTC | CASSVAVPPYGYTF
. | TRBJ2-1 | 18 | TRBV24-1 | TRBD2 | TGTGCCACCAGTGAGGGAGCGGGAGGCTTGAGCTCCTACAATGAGCAGTTCTTC | CATSEGAGGLSSYNEQFF
. | TRBJ1-5 | 15 | TRBV13 | . | TGTGCCAGCAGCTTTAGAGGGGGTAGAGATCAGCCCCAGCATTTT | CASSFRGGRDQPQHF
. | TRBJ1-2 | 15 | TRBV7-9 | TRBD1 | TGTGCCAGCAGCTTAGAAGGAGGGGGCAACTATGGCTACACCTTC | CASSLEGGGNYGYTF
. | TRBJ1-1 | 16 | TRBV27 | TRBD1 | TGTGCCAGCATGAGCCTCGGACAGGGGGCGTACACTGAAGCTTTCTTT | CASMSLGQGAYTEAFF
. | TRBJ1-1 | 12 | TRBV7-8 | . | TGTGCCTCCAGGCGGGGATCCACTGAAGCTTTCTTT | CASRRGSTEAFF
. | TRBJ1-2 | 14 | TRBV3-1/TRBV3-2 | TRBD1 | TGTGCCAGCAGCCCGGGGACAGGTAACTATGGCTACACCTTC | CASSPGTGNYGYTF
once | TRBJ2-6 | 18 | TRBV5-6 | TRBD1 | TGTGCCAGCAGCTCCACCGGGACAGGGGTCTCTGGGGCCAACGTCCTGACTTTC | CASSSTGTGVSGANVLTF
. | TRBJ2-3 | 16 | TRBV11-2 | . | TGTGCCAGCAGCTTAAAACGTCGGGGGGCAAGGGATACGCAGTATTTT | CASSLKRRGARDTQYF
. | TRBJ2-1 | 13 | TRBV5-1 | . | TGCGCCAGCAGCCCAGGGGGGCCCAATGAGCAGTTCTTC | CASSPGGPNEQFF
. | TRBJ1-4 | 15 | TRBV3-1/TRBV3-2 | . | TGTGCCAGCAGCCAGTACCGGAGCACTGGGGAAAAACTGTTTTTT | CASSQYRSTGEKLFF
. | TRBJ1-6 | 16 | TRBV7-9 | . | TGTGCCAGCAGCTTAGATTTATTTGGCAGGAATTCACCCCTCCACTTT | CASSLDLFGRNSPLHF
. | TRBJ2-2 | 14 | TRBV27 | TRBD1 | TGTGCCAGCCTCAGACAGGGGGGGACCGGGGAGCTGTTTTTT | CASLRQGGTGELFF
. | TRBJ2-7 | 16 | TRBV2 | TRBD1 | TGTGCCAGTAAACAATACCTGACAGGGGGCTCCTACGAGCAGTACTTC | CASKQYLTGGSYEQYF
. | TRBJ1-6 | 13 | TRBV10-1 | . | TGCGCCAGCAGTGAGTACAGAGAATCACCCCTCCACTTT | CASSEYRESPLHF
. | TRBJ1-2 | 14 | TRBV13 | . | TGTGCCAGCAGGCTACTAGGGGGTCTCTATGGCTACACCTTC | CASRLLGGLYGYTF